The 7 T cell receptor beta chains reported below all come from one sample, sequenced in a study of CD8 T cells in ankylosing spondylitis. One entry per CDR3 protein, called by TCRdb with MiXCR from the 5' RACE reads. The table includes about 250,000 distinct CDR3 sequences, 32% detected once. What was sequenced was blood, either unsorted or a sorted T cell fraction (not recorded which). These receptors all stem from a male donor with ankylosing spondylitis or in good health (not recorded which).

The chain is built from TRBV20-1 and TRBJ2-1, with a possible D match to TRBD2 (6 bases). The CDR3 length is 13 residues. Germline CDR1 reads DFQATT; CDR2 reads SNEGSKA (reference sequence). The CDR3 coding sequence is TGCAGGGCCCCGCGGGACGGCCACAATGAGCAGTTCTTC. It yields the protein CRAPRDGHNEQFF.

This clonotype was observed many times. This chain connects TRBV29-1 to TRBJ2-7; the match to TRBD1 covers 7 bases. Trimming at V came to 6 bases and at J to 2 bases, leaving 7 bases not matched to a gene. Germline lookup yields CDR1 SQVTM and CDR2 ANQGSEA. The CDR3 contains 13 residues. CDR3 nucleotide sequence: TGCAGCGTAGGCCAGGGACAGACCTACGAGCAGTACTTC. Encoded protein: CSVGQGQTYEQYF.

The rearrangement joins TRBV11-1 to TRBJ2-2, with D uncertain. Germline V gene data show CDR1 as SGHAT and CDR2 as FQDESV (reference sequence). This CDR3 is 13 amino acids long. The ends were cut back, 4 bases at V and 4 bases at J, with 7 bases in the middle. The CDR3 DNA reads TGTGCCAGCAGCTGGAAGGCCACCGGGGAGCTGTTTTTT. Its translation is CASSWKATGELFF.

V usage is TRBV27 and J usage is TRBJ2-7; D remains ambiguous. Looked up from germline, CDR1 is MNHEY and CDR2 is SMNVEV (reference sequence). This CDR3 spans 13 amino acids. V gave up 7 bases and J gave up 0 bases, with 10 bases separating them. CDR3 in DNA: TGTGCCAGCACGATTCCGAGCTCCTACGAGCAGTACTTC. The encoded protein is CASTIPSSYEQYF.

This clonotype was seen a handful of times. The gene calls are TRBV20-1 and TRBJ1-1; D not resolved. The CDR3 spans 14 residues. The germline gives CDR1 DFQATT, CDR2 SNEGSKA (reference sequence). V shed 0 bases and J shed 3 bases, with 11 bases lying between them. This chain's CDR3 is CSARELGSYTEAFF. CDR3 coding DNA: TGCAGTGCTAGAGAGTTGGGGAGTTACACTGAAGCTTTCTTT.

This clonotype has more than one count but fewer than ten. This chain uses TRBV10-3 with TRBJ2-7; D is uncertain. CDR1 is ENHRY, CDR2 SYGVKD, per germline. The CDR3 covers 13 residues. Trimming stripped 8 bases from V and 0 bases from J, with 11 bases between. As DNA, the CDR3 is TGTGCCATCGCGGCACTGACCTCCTACGAGCAGTACTTC. Translated, it gives CAIAALTSYEQYF.

This clonotype has just a few counts. This chain joins TRBV29-1 and TRBJ2-3; a possible D gene is TRBD2 (5 bases). There are 14 residues in the CDR3. Germline assignment: CDR1 SQVTM and CDR2 ANQGSEA. Deletions cut 4 bases from V and 2 bases from J, with 13 bases between. CDR3 region: CSVGESGPTDTQYF. The CDR3 coding sequence is TGCAGCGTTGGCGAAAGCGGTCCCACAGATACGCAGTATTTT.